This entry features one TCR beta chain sequence. The antigen remains undetermined. Other DNA sequences in this sample translate to the same CDR3. The sample comes from a study of cytomegalovirus exposure and HLA in healthy donors. Study-wide results and caveats: Among TCR beta chains, those listed as cytomegalovirus-associated numbered 164.

Some clones are missing from TCRdb's copy, which holds only in-frame ones; the method was immunoSEQ multiplex PCR. The sample records about 360,000 clones, roughly 85% being singletons. The sequence derives from a woman between 18 and 30 years old in good health and CMV-seronegative. The sequenced material came from PBMCs.

The CDR3: CASSYSTNTEAFF. CDR3 nucleotide sequence: TGTGCCAGCAGTTACTCTACGAACACTGAAGCTTTCTTT. This chain joins TRBV27 and TRBJ1-1; no clear D. This CDR3 contains 13 residues. Germline lookup yields CDR1 MNHEY and CDR2 SMNVEV (reference sequence). Trimming stripped 4 bases from V and 1 base from J, with 7 bases between.